This T cell receptor beta chain was identified in a study of T-cell reconstitution after alpha-beta-depleted transplantation in children. The authors prepared the TCRbeta library with unique molecular identifiers. MiXCR, run by TCRdb on the PCR reads, gives a single entry per CDR3 protein. The table records about 400,000 distinct CDR3 sequences, roughly 22% of them present only once. This clonotype was seen only a few times. The CDR3 is 14 residues long. Germline V gene sequence: CDR1 DFQATT, CDR2 SNEGSKA (reference sequence). V shed 4 bases, J shed 9 bases, and the junction held 8 bases outside the gene matches.

This chain links TRBV20-1 with TRBJ1-6, with 8 bases that match TRBD1. The receptor's source is a human donor who donated a stem cell graft to a child with acute myeloid leukemia. The sequences come from PBMCs from the stem cell graft donor, collected from the stem cell graft. The CDR3 nucleotides read TGCAGTGCTAAGCGACAGGGGACAAGTTCACCCCTCCACTTT. Translating gives CSAKRQGTSSPLHF.